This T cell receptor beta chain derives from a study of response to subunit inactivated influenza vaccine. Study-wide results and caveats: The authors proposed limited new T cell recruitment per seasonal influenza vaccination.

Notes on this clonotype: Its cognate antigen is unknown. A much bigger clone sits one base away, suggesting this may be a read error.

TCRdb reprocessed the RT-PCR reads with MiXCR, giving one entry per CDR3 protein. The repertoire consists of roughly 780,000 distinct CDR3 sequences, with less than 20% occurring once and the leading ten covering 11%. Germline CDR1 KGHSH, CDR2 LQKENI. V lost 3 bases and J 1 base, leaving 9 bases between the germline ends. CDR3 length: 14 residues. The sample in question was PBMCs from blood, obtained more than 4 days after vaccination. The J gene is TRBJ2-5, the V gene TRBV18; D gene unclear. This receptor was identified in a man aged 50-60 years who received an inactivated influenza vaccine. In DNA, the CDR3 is TGTGCCAGCTCACCGAGGCCTCCCCAAGAGACCCAGTACTTC. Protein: CASSPRPPQETQYF.